This TCR beta chain was captured by sequencing in a study of T cells in Graves' hyperthyroidism and ophthalmopathy. Across the study: At initial diagnosis, before any treatment had begun, peripheral blood was obtained.

This clonotype was picked up a small number of times. Its antigen remains unidentified. Trimming shortened V by 3 bases and J by 0 bases, and 10 bases separated the two germline ends. CDR3 length: 14 amino acids. The germline V gene has CDR1 SQVTM and CDR2 ANQGSEA. Disease duration was under 3 months in the ophthalmopathy patients, who also had a Clinical Activity Score of at least 3 and a NOSPECS grade of at least 4. Fresh peripheral blood, 9.5 to 10 ml of it, supplied the PBMCs. Regarding the study as a whole: Ophthalmopathy was model-predicted a median around seven months pre-onset.

The investigators amplified TCR beta CDR3 regions from RNA transcripts. HTBI primers were used for first-round RT-PCR of the TCR CDR3. TCRdb re-analysed the multiplex PCR reads in MiXCR, keeping a single row per CDR3 protein. The profile shows about 300,000 distinct CDR3 sequences, roughly a fifth of them singletons. The chain is built from TRBV29-1 and TRBJ2-3; no clear D. This TCR came from a man aged 50-60 years with Graves' ophthalmopathy. Sample: blood. The CDR3 bases are TGCAGCGTTGATGACCCCTCTAGCACAGATACGCAGTATTTT. Amino acids: CSVDDPSSTDTQYF.